This T cell receptor (beta chain) was identified in a study of T cell responses to AZD1222 COVID-19 vaccine. Study conclusions and caveats: CD4 TCRs linked to vaccination spanned spike, dominating at 160-218 and 743-854. Donor demographics were predominantly white British with a female majority; clonal diversity may be underestimated.

Trimming cost V 2 bases and J 4 bases, with 12 bases left between them. The CDR3 totals 14 residues. From germline, CDR1 is SGHNT and CDR2 YYREEE (reference sequence). Profiling relied on immunoSEQ multiplex PCR, and the TCRdb table lists in-frame clones only, not all of them. The sample contains 130,000 to 150,000 clones, approximately 90% of which appear only once. As regards this clone: Its antigen is unidentified.

The sequencing here drew on peripheral blood, taken on day 0 of AZD1222 vaccination. This receptor was obtained from an adult in good health. V and J are TRBV5-4 and TRBJ2-5; D gene unclear. The CDR3 sequence: CASSFIGSSETQYF. DNA for the CDR3: TGTGCCAGCAGCTTCATTGGGTCTTCAGAGACCCAGTACTTC.